The T cell receptor (beta chain) under discussion was sequenced for a study of cytomegalovirus exposure and HLA in healthy donors. Study conclusions and caveats: Near-uniform donor sequencing depth was presumed by presence/absence analyses. Apparent HLA restriction characterized most CMV-associated TCR beta chains in a later analysis. A later analysis found common viral pathogens apparently linked to several of the most significant clusters.

Healthy bone marrow donors formed the donor group. Trimming left V 6 bases short and J 1 base short, with 15 bases between. This CDR3 spans 15 amino acids. The V gene's germline CDR1 is MNHEY and CDR2 SVGAGI. This clone was counted a few times. The antigen is not known. Vbeta (60) and Jbeta (13) primers were used in the PCR. Produced via immunoSEQ multiplex PCR; TCRdb's table is partial and in-frame only. The sample gives some 160,000 clones, 77% of which show up once; 1.5% to 2% is in the top ten. The source is a woman aged 25 to 39 in good health and CMV-seronegative. V is TRBV6-5 and J is TRBJ2-5; weak D call: TRBD2 (5 bases). Source material: PBMCs. CDR3: CASSSYRGSQETQYF. The CDR3 DNA is TGTGCCAGCAGCTCTTATCGGGGTAGCCAAGAGACCCAGTACTTC.